This is a list of T cell receptor beta chains from one sample in a study of OX40 agonist ivuxolimab in advanced cancers. Only in-frame clones appear in the TCRdb table, and some are missing; sequencing was by immunoSEQ multiplex PCR. The profile covers tens of thousands of clones, with over 75% appearing a single time and approximately 0.3% taken by the ten largest. The material sequenced was CD4+ or CD8+ T cells sorted from blood, taken in a trial of the OX40 agonist ivuxolimab. The receptors originated from an adult with an advanced solid tumor such as melanoma, head and neck, liver or kidney cancer. Both conserved end residues are part of each CDR3. Fields, in order: clone size, D gene, V gene, J gene, CDR3 DNA, CDR3 protein. A D gene is named only where the DNA matches it firmly. Clone size is not always given. Where it is, it says once, few, many or a class for expanded clones.

NA	NA	TRBV10-2	TRBJ1-3	TGCGCCAGCAGTGTTCAGAGACACTCTGGAAACACCATATATTTT	CASSVQRHSGNTIYF
NA	NA	TRBV10-3	TRBJ2-5	TGTGCCATCAGTGATGGCGGGGCGGAACCCCGACAAGAGACCCAGTACTTC	CAISDGGAEPRQETQYF
NA	NA	TRBV10-3	TRBJ1-4	TGTGCCACCTCAGTAGGTAATGAAAAACTGTTTTTT	CATSVGNEKLFF
NA	NA	TRBV4-1	TRBJ2-1	TGCGCCAGCAGCCAAGATAGGGCCAGGAGCTCCTACAATGAGCAGTTCTTC	CASSQDRARSSYNEQFF
NA	NA	TRBV19	TRBJ2-2	TGTGCCAGTAGTATAACACAGGTCATAGGGGAGCTGTTTTTT	CASSITQVIGELFF
NA	NA	TRBV12-5	TRBJ1-2	TGTGCTAGTGGTTCCCACCTAGGTGGCGATGGCTCTAACTATGGCTACACCTTC	CASGSHLGGDGSNYGYTF
few	NA	TRBV9	TRBJ2-1	TGTGCCAGCAGCCAGGCCGCGCTGGGGGAGTCCTACAATGAGCAGTTCTTC	CASSQAALGESYNEQFF
NA	TRBD1	TRBV5-6	TRBJ1-5	TGTGCCAGCAGCTTGGTTGGACAGGCGAATCAGCCCCAGCATTTT	CASSLVGQANQPQHF
once	NA	TRBV5-8	TRBJ1-1	TGTGCCAGCAGCTTGGGGTGGGGCGGCACTGAAGCTTTCTTT	CASSLGWGGTEAFF
NA	TRBD2	TRBV7-2	TRBJ2-3	TGTGCCAGCAGCTACCAGCGGGGGGGCCCGGATACGCAGTATTTT	CASSYQRGGPDTQYF
NA	NA	TRBV5-6	TRBJ1-4	TGTGCCAGCAGCTCGGACCAGGGGCCGGGAAAACTGTTTTTT	CASSSDQGPGKLFF
NA	TRBD1	TRBV4-1	TRBJ1-6	TGCGCCAGCAGCCAGGCTCAGGGGGCTCTAAGTTCACCCCTCCACTTT	CASSQAQGALSSPLHF
NA	NA	TRBV5-1	TRBJ2-1	TGCGCCAGCAGCTTGGTGGTGACGGGTAATGAGCAGTTCTTC	CASSLVVTGNEQFF
NA	TRBD1	TRBV6-5	TRBJ1-6	TGTGCCAGCAGTTACGTAGGGACAGCAAATTCACCCCTCCACTTT	CASSYVGTANSPLHF
NA	TRBD2	TRBV9	TRBJ2-2	TGTGCCAGCAGCGTCGGACTAGCGGGAGTCAACGGGGAGCTGTTTTTT	CASSVGLAGVNGELFF
NA	TRBD1	TRBV28	TRBJ1-2	TGTGCCAGCAGCCCGCCGACAGGGTCTTATGGCTACACCTTC	CASSPPTGSYGYTF
NA	NA	TRBV7-9	TRBJ1-4	TGTGCCAGCAGCTTAGAGGGGCCGGGGCGCTCGAAACTGTTTTTT	CASSLEGPGRSKLFF
NA	NA	TRBV5-6	TRBJ2-2	TGTGCCAGCAGCTCTTTTAGGACAGATAACACCGGGGAGCTGTTTTTT	CASSSFRTDNTGELFF
NA	NA	TRBV28	TRBJ1-2	TGTGCCAGCAGTTTTGGTCCTGGGATTGGCTACACCTTC	CASSFGPGIGYTF
NA	NA	TRBV5-5	TRBJ2-1	TGTGCCAGCAGCTTCATGGGCCTCTCCTACAATGAGCAGTTCTTC	CASSFMGLSYNEQFF
NA	NA	TRBV7-8	TRBJ2-3	TGTGCCAGCAGCTTAGCGTTAAGAGATACGCAGTATTTT	CASSLALRDTQYF
NA	NA	TRBV7-2	TRBJ2-7	TGTGCCAGCAGCTTAGAGAGGTACGAGCAGTACTTC	CASSLERYEQYF
NA	NA	TRBV15	TRBJ1-3	TGTGCCACCAGCTGGGGACGTCGGAGCTCTGGAAACACCATATATTTT	CATSWGRRSSGNTIYF
NA	TRBD2	TRBV14	TRBJ2-1	TGTGCCAGCAGCCCAATCTACGGACTAGCGGGGCCGAGCTCCTACAATGAGCAGTTCTTC	CASSPIYGLAGPSSYNEQFF
NA	TRBD1	TRBV11-3	TRBJ1-1	TGTGCCAGCAGCTTAACAGGGGGCACTGAAGCTTTCTTT	CASSLTGGTEAFF
NA	NA	TRBV30	TRBJ2-7	TGTGCCTGGAGTGAGTGGACCCACTCCGAGCAGTACTTC	CAWSEWTHSEQYF
NA	NA	TRBV28	TRBJ2-7	TGTGCCAGCAGTCCCGGCGGCTCTACTTCCTACGAGCAGTACTTC	CASSPGGSTSYEQYF
NA	NA	TRBV5-6	TRBJ1-6	TGTGCCAGCAGCTTACGGGGAGGAGTGGGTTCACCCCTCCACTTT	CASSLRGGVGSPLHF
NA	NA	TRBV4-1	TRBJ1-1	TGCGCCAGCAGCTCTCGGACGGAAAACACTGAAGCTTTCTTT	CASSSRTENTEAFF
NA	NA	TRBV7-9	TRBJ1-1	TGTGCCAGCAGCTTATGGGTGGGGAACACTGAAGCTTTCTTT	CASSLWVGNTEAFF
few	NA	TRBV30	TRBJ1-1	TGTGCTTTGACGGGCGGTATGAACACTGAAGCTTTCTTT	CALTGGMNTEAFF
once	NA	TRBV5-1	TRBJ2-5	TGCGCCAGCAGCACCGTACCGGGGGCGGAAGAGACCCAGTACTTC	CASSTVPGAEETQYF
NA	TRBD1	TRBV28	TRBJ2-1	TGTGCCAGCAGTGCTTCCGGGACAGGGACATACAATGAGCAGTTCTTC	CASSASGTGTYNEQFF
NA	NA	TRBV7-8	TRBJ1-1	TGTGCCAGCAGCTTTGCCAGGACTGAAGCTTTCTTT	CASSFARTEAFF
NA	NA	TRBV2	TRBJ2-5	TGTGCCAGCAGCAGGGCCAACCAAGAGACCCAGTACTTC	CASSRANQETQYF
NA	NA	TRBV7-3	TRBJ2-5	TGTGCCAGCAGCTTAACCCCCCAAGAGACCCAGTACTTC	CASSLTPQETQYF
NA	NA	TRBV28	TRBJ1-5	TGTGCCAGCAGAGAAGGAACAGGGTACCAGCCCCAGCATTTT	CASREGTGYQPQHF
NA	NA	TRBV7-8	TRBJ2-3	TGTGCCAGCAGCTTACAGGGGTCCACAGATACGCAGTATTTT	CASSLQGSTDTQYF
NA	TRBD1	TRBV9	TRBJ1-4	TGTGCCAGCGGGACAGCAGCTAATGAAAAACTGTTTTTT	CASGTAANEKLFF
NA	TRBD2	TRBV9	TRBJ2-7	TGTGCCAGCAGCGCCCGGGAGGGACGCTCGGACGAGCAGTACTTC	CASSAREGRSDEQYF
NA	NA	TRBV2	TRBJ2-3	TGTGCCAGCAGTGAATTTCGGGGGGATACGCAGTATTTT	CASSEFRGDTQYF
once	TRBD1	TRBV30	TRBJ1-4	TGTGCCTGGAGCCAGCCAGGGGGGAGAAATGAAAAACTGTTTTTT	CAWSQPGGRNEKLFF
NA	NA	TRBV9	TRBJ1-1	TGTGCCAGCAGCGTAAGAGGGGGGAGCACTGAAGCTTTCTTT	CASSVRGGSTEAFF
NA	NA	TRBV28	TRBJ2-3	TGTGCCAGCAGTCCTCACAGGGTTAGCACAGATACGCAGTATTTT	CASSPHRVSTDTQYF
few	TRBD1	TRBV19	TRBJ1-4	TGTGCCAGTAGTTTCAGACAGGGGTATGAAAAACTGTTTTTT	CASSFRQGYEKLFF
NA	NA	TRBV5-1	TRBJ1-1	TGCGCCAGCAGCTTGGAATTGGGACAAAGTGGAAACACTGAAGCTTTCTTT	CASSLELGQSGNTEAFF
NA	NA	TRBV9	TRBJ2-5	TGTGCCAGCAGCGTAGCTTGGTCCGAGACCCAGTACTTC	CASSVAWSETQYF
NA	NA	TRBV5-1	TRBJ2-5	TGCGCCAGCAGCTTGGCCGGGACCCCAGAGACCCAGTACTTC	CASSLAGTPETQYF
NA	NA	TRBV6-4	TRBJ1-4	TGTGCCAGCAGTGACTCGTGGGGGATAGGTGAAAAACTGTTTTTT	CASSDSWGIGEKLFF
NA	NA	TRBV5-4	TRBJ2-3	TGTGCCAGCACCCGGGTGGGGGATACGCAGTATTTT	CASTRVGDTQYF
NA	NA	TRBV29-1	TRBJ1-4	TGCAGCGCCACGCTCCCGGGGGCAGGAGAAAAACTGTTTTTT	CSATLPGAGEKLFF
NA	TRBD2	TRBV6-5	TRBJ2-1	TGTGCCAGCAGTTACTCAAGCGGGAGACCCTACAATGAGCAGTTCTTC	CASSYSSGRPYNEQFF
NA	TRBD1	TRBV7-8	TRBJ1-5	TGTGCCAGCAGCTCACTAGGGACAGGGGGAGGTCAGCCCCAGCATTTT	CASSSLGTGGGQPQHF
NA	NA	TRBV6-5	TRBJ1-2	TGTGCCAGCAGTTACGGAGGGGCCGGATATGGCTACACCTTC	CASSYGGAGYGYTF
NA	NA	TRBV7-6	TRBJ1-4	TGTGCCAGCAGCTTATCCGGGACTAATGAAAAACTGTTTTTT	CASSLSGTNEKLFF
NA	TRBD1	TRBV6-6	TRBJ1-1	TGTGCCAGCAGTTACCGCAGGGGGACGGGCACTGAAGCTTTCTTT	CASSYRRGTGTEAFF